The 20 T cell receptor beta chains in this list originate from one sample, sequenced in a study of T-cell reconstitution after alpha-beta-depleted transplantation in children (dated by TCRdb to about 2016). Library preparation employed PCR. Data came from an Illumina HiSeq 2500. Molecular barcoding was employed in the preparation of TCR libraries, with unique molecular identifiers being used to normalize TCRbeta repertoire quantification. TCRdb applied fastp at Q25 and MiXCR to the public reads, then kept only in-frame beta chains. A single entry per CDR3 protein holds the most common genes and DNA from its merged rows. The sample table holds hundreds of thousands of distinct CDR3 sequences, of which approximately 9% were seen once. Approximately 5.9% of the sample is taken by the ten largest. The sequencing used PBMCs from the stem cell graft donor, collected from the stem cell graft. The receptors originated from a human donor who donated a stem cell graft to a child with acute lymphoblastic leukemia.

This clonotype was recorded many times. The rearrangement joins TRBV11-3 to TRBJ2-6; D possibly matches TRBD1 or TRBD2 (5 bases each). V was clipped by 1 base and J by 2 bases, with 6 bases between them. This CDR3 has 15 residues. The germline CDR1 and CDR2 sequences are SGHNT and YENEEA. The CDR3 coding sequence is TGTGCCAGCAGCTTAGGGGACGCTGGGGCCAACGTCCTGACTTTC. It specifies CASSLGDAGANVLTF.

The chain joins TRBV12-5 to TRBJ1-1; 8 bases fit TRBD1. V lost 5 bases and J lost 7; bases outside the gene matches: 6. Germline V gives CDR1 LGHNT, CDR2 FRNRAP. This CDR3 comprises 13 residues. The CDR3 DNA sequence: TGTGCTAGTGGTCAGGGGGCTTATGGTGAAGCTTTCTTT. This codes for CASGQGAYGEAFF.

Ten or more counts support this clonotype. This chain connects TRBV4-3 to TRBJ2-5, with 11 bases matching TRBD2. V lost 3 bases, J lost 2 bases, and 2 bases stayed unmatched. This CDR3 region has 15 residues. The germline gives CDR1 LGHNA, CDR2 YSLEER. CDR3 DNA sequence: TGCGCCAGCAGCCAGGGGACTAGCGGACAAGAGACCCAGTACTTC. It is translated as CASSQGTSGQETQYF.

The J gene is TRBJ1-1, the V gene TRBV5-1; D not resolved. This CDR3 is built from 13 residues. Germline CDR1 SGHRS, CDR2 YFSETQ. V dropped 0 bases and J dropped 4 bases, with 7 bases sitting between them. The CDR3 DNA sequence: TGCGCCAGCAGCTTGGGGGTTTCCACTGAAGCTTTCTTT. This encodes CASSLGVSTEAFF.

The chain recombines TRBV3-1 with TRBJ1-2; the match to TRBD1 covers 10 bases. Germline values: CDR1 LGHDT, CDR2 YNNKEL (reference sequence). This CDR3 region has 16 residues. J gave up 8 bases and V 4 bases, and 13 bases lay outside the gene matches. DNA for the CDR3: TGTGCCAGCAGCCCGGCGGGGACAGGGGACGCGTTAGGCTACACCTTC. Translated, it gives CASSPAGTGDALGYTF.

This chain connects TRBV6-2 or TRBV6-3 to TRBJ2-7; D is unclear. V dropped 2 bases and J dropped 4 bases, with 12 bases sitting between them. This CDR3 is built from 14 residues. In germline, CDR1 is MNHEY, CDR2 SVGEGT. The CDR3, as DNA: TGTGCCAGCAGTTACATCGGACCCCCGTACGAGCAGTACTTC. It translates to CASSYIGPPYEQYF.

This rearrangement joins TRBV15 to TRBJ1-5, with D perhaps matching TRBD1 (5 bases). CDR3 length equals 15 residues. Deletions cut 5 bases from V and 5 bases from J, with 16 bases between. In germline, CDR1 is LNHNV, CDR2 YYDKDF (reference sequence). The CDR3: CATSVRGLTYQPQHF. The CDR3 DNA sequence: TGTGCCACCAGCGTTAGGGGTTTGACCTATCAGCCCCAGCATTTT.

Only a few counts were recorded for this clonotype. The chain is built from TRBV12-3 or TRBV12-4 and TRBJ1-5; D gene unclear. CDR3 size: 14 residues. With 1 base removed from V and 5 bases from J, the gap between germline ends came to 9 bases. The CDR3 DNA is TGTGCCAGCAGTTTAGGGAGAGGGTATCAGCCCCAGCATTTT. Protein sequence: CASSLGRGYQPQHF.

A few counts support this clonotype. The chain uses TRBV25-1 and TRBJ2-6; TRBD2 aligns across 9 bases. J was trimmed by 4 bases and V by 4 bases; bases with no gene match: 11. CDR1 is MGHDK and CDR2 is SYGVNS in the germline V gene. The CDR3 length is 18 residues. CDR3 sequence (DNA): TGTGCCAGCAGTGGTATAGCGGGGGCCCCTTCCGGGGCCAACGTCCTGACTTTC. Protein sequence: CASSGIAGAPSGANVLTF.

This clonotype came up a few times. V is TRBV27 and J is TRBJ1-1; the D is unclear. The CDR3 is 14 amino acids. The germline CDR1 and CDR2 sequences are MNHEY and SMNVEV (reference sequence). The V gene lost 1 base and the J gene lost 2 bases, with 8 bases spanning the gap. The CDR3 DNA reads as TGTGCCAGCAGTTTATACGGAGATAACACTGAAGCTTTCTTT. It is translated as CASSLYGDNTEAFF.

The chain joins TRBV6-6 to TRBJ1-1; D unclear. The germline V gene has CDR1 MNHNY and CDR2 SVGAGI (reference sequence). The CDR3 is made up of 12 amino acids. V was shortened by 2 bases and J by 5 bases, with 6 bases between the two germline ends. The DNA of the CDR3 is TGTGCCAGCAGTTACGCGAAAACTGAAGCTTTCTTT. Its translation is CASSYAKTEAFF.

This clonotype has a handful of counts. The chain recombines TRBV6-1 with TRBJ2-7, with D perhaps TRBD1 or TRBD2 (6 bases each). The germline CDR1 and CDR2 sequences are MNHNS and SASEGT. The CDR3 covers 16 residues. V was pared by 6 bases and J by 5 bases, with 23 bases between. CDR3 amino acids: CASRIGGTYLDNEQYF. Here the CDR3 DNA reads TGTGCCAGCAGAATAGGGGGGACATACCTTGATAACGAGCAGTACTTC.

This clonotype was seen ten or more times. The chain links TRBV29-1 to TRBJ2-3, with 12 bases matching TRBD1. CDR1 and CDR2 from the germline V gene are SQVTM and ANQGSEA. This CDR3 has 13 amino acids. CDR3 region: CTTRDRGRDTQYF. DNA of the CDR3: TGCACCACGAGGGACAGGGGGCGGGATACGCAGTATTTT.

This clonotype was picked up a small number of times. This chain uses TRBV5-1 with TRBJ1-2, with a tentative D call TRBD1 (5 bases). Looked up from germline, CDR1 is SGHRS and CDR2 is YFSETQ. V dropped 4 bases and J dropped 2 bases, with 12 bases sitting between them. This CDR3 is built from 14 residues. The CDR3 DNA is TGCGCCAGCAGCAGGCGCCAGGGAAACTATGGCTACACCTTC. Encoded protein: CASSRRQGNYGYTF.

This clonotype was found many times. The chain joins TRBV3-1 to TRBJ2-5; D is unclear. This CDR3 has 14 amino acids. With 0 bases removed from V and 7 bases from J, the gap between germline ends came to 12 bases. Looked up from germline, CDR1 is LGHDT and CDR2 is YNNKEL (reference sequence). CDR3 nucleotide sequence: TGTGCCAGCAGCCAAGAGAGAAACCGAGGGACCCAGTACTTC. This encodes CASSQERNRGTQYF.

The J gene is TRBJ1-6, the V gene TRBV12-3 or TRBV12-4, with D perhaps TRBD1 (6 bases). CDR3 length: 15 residues. Between the trimmed V and J ends, which lost 2 bases and 6 bases, there was a span of 11 bases. The CDR3 loop reads CASSLRGAANSPLHF. As DNA, the CDR3 is TGTGCCAGCAGTTTACGGGGGGCCGCTAATTCACCCCTCCACTTT.

This clonotype was counted between two and nine times. V and J are TRBV5-1 and TRBJ2-2; D is perhaps TRBD1 (6 bases). The CDR3 spans 13 residues. In germline, CDR1 is SGHRS, CDR2 YFSETQ. Trimming shortened V by 4 bases and J by 6 bases, and 10 bases separated the two germline ends. The CDR3 sequence: CASSRRGAGELFF. For the CDR3, the DNA is TGCGCCAGCAGCCGCAGGGGCGCCGGGGAGCTGTTTTTT.

The table lists this clonotype with a count of one. This rearrangement joins TRBV4-3 to TRBJ1-1; maybe TRBD1 (5 bases). Germline V gene data show CDR1 as LGHNA and CDR2 as YSLEER. There are 15 residues in the CDR3. The ends were cut back, 0 bases at V and 0 bases at J, with 8 bases in the middle. The CDR3 is CASSQEEGLNTEAFF. DNA for the CDR3: TGCGCCAGCAGCCAAGAGGAGGGGCTGAACACTGAAGCTTTCTTT.

This clonotype was observed at least ten times. This chain links TRBV6-5 with TRBJ2-2; tentative D call: TRBD2 (6 bases). The CDR3 runs to 14 residues. Germline V CDR1 and CDR2: MNHEY, SVGAGI. Trimming shortened V by 10 bases and J by 2 bases, and 14 bases separated the two germline ends. In nucleotides, the CDR3 is TGTGCCACTGGGGGACTTACTAACACCGGGGAGCTGTTTTTT. It codes for CATGGLTNTGELFF.

A remark on this clonotype: Given the absence of the conserved phenylalanine or tryptophan at the CDR3 end, a read error is likely. This chain joins TRBV4-2 and TRBJ2-1, with unresolved D. The CDR3 loop spans 17 amino acids. V lost 0 bases and J lost 5, with 17 bases in between. Germline V gene sequence: CDR1 LGHNA, CDR2 YNFKEQ. CDR3 coding DNA: TGTGCCAGCAGCCAAGAGGGTCAGTCTAGACTTGACAATGAGCAGTTCTAC. The encoded protein is CASSQEGQSRLDNEQFY.